This T cell receptor (beta chain) was sequenced for a study of T cell responses to AZD1222 COVID-19 vaccine. TCRdb keeps only in-frame clones here, not all; method: immunoSEQ multiplex PCR. The repertoire includes some 120,000 clones, 88% of them detected once, and over 8.5% sits in the top ten. Trimming took off 1 base at V and 7 bases at J, with 4 bases between the two ends. The CDR3 runs 11 residues. Germline assignment: CDR1 MDHEN and CDR2 SYDVKM. The chain links TRBV28 to TRBJ1-1; no clear D. This receptor was taken from an adult in good health. The specimen was peripheral blood, collected on day 0 of AZD1222 vaccination. The DNA for the CDR3 is TGTGCCAGCAGTTTATTCAGTGAAGCTTTCTTT. This codes for CASSLFSEAFF.